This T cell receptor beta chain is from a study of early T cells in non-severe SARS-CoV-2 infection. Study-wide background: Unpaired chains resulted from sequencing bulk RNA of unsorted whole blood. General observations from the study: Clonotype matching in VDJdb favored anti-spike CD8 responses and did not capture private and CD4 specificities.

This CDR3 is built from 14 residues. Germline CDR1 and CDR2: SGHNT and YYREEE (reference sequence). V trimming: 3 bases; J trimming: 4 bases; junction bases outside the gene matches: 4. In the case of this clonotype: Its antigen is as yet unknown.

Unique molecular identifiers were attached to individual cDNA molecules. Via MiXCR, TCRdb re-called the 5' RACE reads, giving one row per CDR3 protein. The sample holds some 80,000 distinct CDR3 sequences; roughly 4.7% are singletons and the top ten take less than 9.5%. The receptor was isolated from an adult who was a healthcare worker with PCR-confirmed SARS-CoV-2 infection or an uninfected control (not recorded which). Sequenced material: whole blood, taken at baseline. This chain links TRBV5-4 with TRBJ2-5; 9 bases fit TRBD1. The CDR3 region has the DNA TGTGCCAGCAGCTCACTGACAGGGGGAGAGACCCAGTACTTC. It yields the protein CASSSLTGGETQYF.